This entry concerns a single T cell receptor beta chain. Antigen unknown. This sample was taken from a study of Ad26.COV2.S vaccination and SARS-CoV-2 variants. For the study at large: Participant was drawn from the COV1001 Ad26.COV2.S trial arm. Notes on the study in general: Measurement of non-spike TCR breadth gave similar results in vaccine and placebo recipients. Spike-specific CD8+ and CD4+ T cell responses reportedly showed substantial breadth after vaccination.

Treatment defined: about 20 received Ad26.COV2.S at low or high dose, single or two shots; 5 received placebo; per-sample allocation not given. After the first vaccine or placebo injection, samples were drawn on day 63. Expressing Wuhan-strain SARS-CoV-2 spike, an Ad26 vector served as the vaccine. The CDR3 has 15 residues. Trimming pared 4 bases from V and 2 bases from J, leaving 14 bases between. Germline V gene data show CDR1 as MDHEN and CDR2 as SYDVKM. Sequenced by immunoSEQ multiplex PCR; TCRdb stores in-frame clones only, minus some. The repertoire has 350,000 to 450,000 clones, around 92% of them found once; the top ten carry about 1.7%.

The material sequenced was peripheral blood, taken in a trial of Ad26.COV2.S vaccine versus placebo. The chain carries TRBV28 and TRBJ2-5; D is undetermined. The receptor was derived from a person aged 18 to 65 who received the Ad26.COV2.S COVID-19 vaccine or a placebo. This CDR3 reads CASSWEQSKQETQYF. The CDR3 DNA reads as TGTGCCAGCAGTTGGGAACAGTCCAAACAAGAGACCCAGTACTTC.